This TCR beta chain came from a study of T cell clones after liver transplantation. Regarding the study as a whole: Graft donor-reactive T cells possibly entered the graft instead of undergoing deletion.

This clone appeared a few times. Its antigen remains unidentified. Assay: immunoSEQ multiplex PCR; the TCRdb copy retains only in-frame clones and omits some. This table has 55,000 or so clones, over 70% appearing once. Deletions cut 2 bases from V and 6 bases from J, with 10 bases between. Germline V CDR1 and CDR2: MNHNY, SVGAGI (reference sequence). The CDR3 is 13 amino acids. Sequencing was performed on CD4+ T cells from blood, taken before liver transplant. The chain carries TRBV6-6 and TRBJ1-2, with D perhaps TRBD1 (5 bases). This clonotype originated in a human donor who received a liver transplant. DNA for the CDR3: TGTGCCAGCAGTTACGGTTTAGGGGATGGCTACACCTTC. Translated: CASSYGLGDGYTF.